The rows below give T cell receptor beta chains drawn from one sample of a study of blood T cell repertoires in COVID-19. Repertoires were generated with immunoSEQ multiplex PCR, while TCRdb's copy carries only in-frame clones and drops some. The table lists some 300,000 clones, around 87% of them singletons, with about 1.2% in the top ten. The sample comprised peripheral blood. These receptors were collected from a man aged 65-85 years with acute or convalescent COVID-19. The CDR3 runs from the conserved cysteine through the conserved F or W. Each record gives: D gene, CDR3 length, clone size, J gene, V gene, CDR3 protein, CDR3 DNA. D genes are given only for firm matches. Size values are once, few and many counts, or a class for expanded clones, and some rows have none.

TRBD2,15,.,TRBJ2-2,TRBV19,CASRIGGAGTGELFF,TGTGCCAGTAGGATCGGGGGGGCCGGGACCGGGGAGCTGTTTTTT
.,15,.,TRBJ2-6,TRBV5-5,CASSRDNSGANVLTF,TGTGCCAGCAGCAGAGACAACTCTGGGGCCAACGTCCTGACTTTC
TRBD1,16,.,TRBJ2-5,TRBV5-4,CASIKGQGGGQETQYF,TGTGCCAGCATCAAGGGACAGGGAGGAGGCCAAGAGACCCAGTACTTC
TRBD2,14,once,TRBJ2-7,TRBV6-5,CASRTSGRAYEQYF,TGTGCCAGCAGAACTAGCGGGAGGGCCTACGAGCAGTACTTC
.,13,.,TRBJ1-1,TRBV5-6,CASSSNRITEAFF,TGTGCCAGCAGCTCGAACAGAATCACTGAAGCTTTCTTT
TRBD2,16,.,TRBJ2-5,TRBV11-2,CASSSDSGRAVKTQYF,TGTGCCAGCAGCTCTGATAGCGGGAGGGCCGTGAAGACCCAGTACTTC
TRBD2,16,.,TRBJ2-2,TRBV5-1,CASSPLAGEYTGELFF,TGCGCCAGCAGCCCTTTAGCGGGAGAGTACACCGGGGAGCTGTTTTTT
TRBD1,14,.,TRBJ1-5,TRBV28,CASIPGQGDQPQHF,TGTGCCAGCATTCCGGGACAGGGGGATCAGCCCCAGCATTTT
.,15,.,TRBJ1-1,TRBV7-2,CASRLLYQGDTEAFF,TGTGCCAGCCGTCTACTTTATCAGGGTGACACTGAAGCTTTCTTT
.,13,.,TRBJ1-1,TRBV24-1,CATSDLWGAEAFF,TGTGCCACCAGTGACCTATGGGGGGCTGAAGCTTTCTTT
.,13,.,TRBJ1-2,TRBV4-3,CASSHEVGYGYTF,TGCGCCAGCAGCCACGAGGTGGGCTATGGCTACACCTTC
TRBD2,17,.,TRBJ2-5,TRBV7-2,CASSFHGTSGIQETQYF,TGTGCCAGCAGCTTTCATGGGACTAGCGGGATCCAAGAGACCCAGTACTTC
TRBD2,20,.,TRBJ2-5,TRBV7-8,CASSLALRGKGLAAQETQYF,TGTGCCAGCAGCTTAGCGCTAAGGGGGAAGGGACTAGCGGCACAAGAGACCCAGTACTTC
TRBD2,18,.,TRBJ2-6,TRBV3-1/TRBV3-2,CASSQTGTRVSGANVLTF,TGTGCCAGCAGCCAAACCGGGACTAGAGTCTCTGGGGCCAACGTCCTGACTTTC
TRBD2,15,.,TRBJ2-7,TRBV5-6,CASSLWTSGTYEQYF,TGTGCCAGCAGCTTGTGGACTAGCGGGACCTACGAGCAGTACTTC
TRBD1,16,.,TRBJ2-1,TRBV24-1,CATSDFRDRGVDEQFF,TGTGCCACCAGTGATTTTCGGGACAGGGGGGTGGATGAGCAGTTCTTC
TRBD2,14,few,TRBJ2-7,TRBV28,CASSSSGRGYEQYF,TGTGCCAGCAGCTCTAGCGGGAGAGGCTACGAGCAGTACTTC
.,15,.,TRBJ2-2,TRBV28,CASTRGSIWTGELFF,TGTGCCAGCACAAGGGGCTCCATATGGACCGGGGAGCTGTTTTTT
.,14,.,TRBJ1-4,TRBV5-6,CASSFKQTNEKLFF,TGTGCCAGCAGCTTTAAACAGACTAATGAAAAACTGTTTTTT
TRBD1,15,.,TRBJ1-1,TRBV18,CASSPGTQGYTEAFF,TGTGCCAGCTCACCAGGAACACAGGGGTACACTGAAGCTTTCTTT
.,14,.,TRBJ2-3,TRBV7-7,CASSLDRRTDTQYF,TGTGCCAGCAGCCTCGACAGACGCACAGATACGCAGTATTTT
.,16,.,TRBJ2-5,TRBV5-3,CARSSVRGVRGETQYF,TGTGCCAGAAGCTCGGTTCGCGGGGTCCGGGGGGAGACCCAGTACTTC
TRBD1,14,once,TRBJ1-4,TRBV19,CASGQGTHNEKLFF,TGTGCCAGTGGACAGGGGACCCATAATGAAAAACTGTTTTTT
TRBD1,15,.,TRBJ2-2,TRBV28,CASRTGGGNTGELFF,TGTGCCAGCAGAACAGGGGGTGGGAACACCGGGGAGCTGTTTTTT
.,15,.,TRBJ2-2,TRBV15,CATSRGFGGTGELFF,TGTGCCACCAGCAGAGGATTCGGGGGCACCGGGGAGCTGTTTTTT
TRBD1,17,.,TRBJ1-2,TRBV28,CASSSGTGGASGYGYTF,TGTGCCAGCAGTTCGGGGACAGGGGGCGCGAGTGGCTATGGCTACACCTTC
TRBD1,15,.,TRBJ2-1,TRBV4-3,CASSQGSGQGSEQFF,TGCGCCAGCAGCCAAGGTTCGGGACAGGGGAGTGAGCAGTTCTTC
.,15,.,TRBJ2-5,TRBV24-1,CATSDQGLTQETQYF,TGTGCCACCAGTGACCAAGGACTCACTCAAGAGACCCAGTACTTC
TRBD2,16,.,TRBJ2-3,TRBV25-1,CASDPGAGGGTDTQYF,TGTGCCAGCGACCCGGGCGCGGGGGGGGGCACAGATACGCAGTATTTT
TRBD1,17,.,TRBJ2-5,TRBV28,CASSLLRTGAYQETQYF,TGTGCCAGCAGTTTATTGCGGACAGGGGCGTACCAAGAGACCCAGTACTTC
.,11,once,TRBJ2-7,TRBV7-2,CASRQTGEQYF,TGTGCCAGCAGGCAGACGGGGGAGCAGTACTTC
TRBD1,12,.,TRBJ2-7,TRBV2,CASSYTGDEQYF,TGTGCCAGCAGTTATACAGGGGACGAGCAGTACTTC
.,16,.,TRBJ2-7,TRBV6-2/TRBV6-3,CASSYRQGGSSYEQYF,TGTGCCAGCAGTTATCGTCAGGGAGGCAGTTCCTACGAGCAGTACTTC
.,16,.,TRBJ2-1,TRBV28,CASSLFTGNSYNEQFF,TGTGCCAGCAGTTTATTTACAGGGAACTCCTACAATGAGCAGTTCTTC
.,15,.,TRBJ2-1,TRBV2,CASSGGGPGYNEQFF,TGTGCCAGCAGTGGAGGTGGCCCCGGTTACAATGAGCAGTTCTTC
TRBD2,16,.,TRBJ2-2,TRBV2,CASSREAVSNTGELFF,TGTGCCAGCAGTCGGGAGGCAGTCTCGAACACCGGGGAGCTGTTTTTT
.,14,.,TRBJ2-3,TRBV5-5,CASKSTASTDTQYF,TGTGCCAGCAAATCGACAGCGAGCACAGATACGCAGTATTTT
TRBD2,15,.,TRBJ2-1,TRBV7-9,CASSFGGLGSNEQFF,TGTGCCAGCAGCTTCGGGGGACTAGGCTCCAATGAGCAGTTCTTC
.,17,few,TRBJ2-1,TRBV10-2,CASSSSSAKGSYNEQFF,TGCGCCAGCAGCTCCTCTAGCGCAAAAGGCTCCTACAATGAGCAGTTCTTC
TRBD1,20,once,TRBJ2-7,TRBV14,CASSQVSQLPTGGITYEQYF,TGTGCCAGCAGCCAAGTATCCCAACTCCCAACAGGGGGAATAACCTACGAGCAGTACTTC
.,14,.,TRBJ1-4,TRBV7-2,CASSRESQSEKLFF,TGTGCCAGCAGCCGGGAGAGTCAATCGGAAAAACTGTTTTTT
TRBD1,15,.,TRBJ1-6,TRBV7-2,CASSLQGQGVSPLHF,TGTGCCAGCAGCTTACAGGGACAGGGGGTTTCACCCCTCCACTTT
.,13,.,TRBJ1-1,TRBV11-3,CASSLARDTEAFF,TGTGCCAGCAGCTTAGCTCGGGACACTGAAGCTTTCTTT
.,14,.,TRBJ1-4,TRBV5-1,CASSSLTGNEKLFF,TGCGCCAGCAGCTCGCTAACAGGGAACGAAAAACTGTTTTTT
TRBD1,15,once,TRBJ2-7,TRBV18,CASSLTGQGTYEQYF,TGTGCCAGCTCACTAACGGGACAGGGGACCTACGAGCAGTACTTC
.,14,.,TRBJ1-2,TRBV5-5,CASSLGHRNYGYTF,TGTGCCAGCAGCTTGGGTCACAGGAACTATGGCTACACCTTC
.,14,.,TRBJ2-1,TRBV28,CASSLGRPYNEQFF,TGTGCCAGCAGTTTGGGGCGCCCCTACAATGAGCAGTTCTTC